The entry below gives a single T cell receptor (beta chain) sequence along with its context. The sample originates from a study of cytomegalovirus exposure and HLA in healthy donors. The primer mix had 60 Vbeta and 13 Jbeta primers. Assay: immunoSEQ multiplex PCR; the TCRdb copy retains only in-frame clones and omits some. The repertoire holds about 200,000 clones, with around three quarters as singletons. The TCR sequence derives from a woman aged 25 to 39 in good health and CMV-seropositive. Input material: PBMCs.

DNA of the CDR3: TGTGCCAGCAGCCAGGGACATTCCTACAATGAGCAGTTCTTC. Amino acid sequence: CASSQGHSYNEQFF. The rearrangement joins TRBV6-4 to TRBJ2-1; weak D call: TRBD1 (6 bases). V gave up 6 bases and J gave up 1 base, with 10 bases separating them. The CDR3 has 14 residues. Germline CDR1 reads MRHNA; CDR2 reads SNTAGT.